Listed here is a single T cell receptor beta chain. These data originate in a study of cytomegalovirus exposure and HLA in healthy donors. V shed 5 bases and J shed 3 bases, with 12 bases lying between them. Per germline, CDR1 SGHVS and CDR2 FNYEAQ. This CDR3 is 14 amino acids long. The donors comprised healthy bone marrow donors. PCR employed 60 Vbeta and 13 Jbeta primers. Here immunoSEQ multiplex PCR was the method, and the copy in TCRdb shows in-frame clones only, minus some. The sample yields around 69,000 clones, around 70% seen once. Sequencing was carried out using PBMCs. This rearrangement joins TRBV7-6 to TRBJ2-3; D is perhaps TRBD2 (5 bases). The TCR sequence derives from a man aged 35-49 years in good health and CMV-seropositive. As DNA, the CDR3 is TGTGCCAGCAGCCCGGACTTGGAGACAGATACGCAGTATTTT. It translates to CASSPDLETDTQYF.